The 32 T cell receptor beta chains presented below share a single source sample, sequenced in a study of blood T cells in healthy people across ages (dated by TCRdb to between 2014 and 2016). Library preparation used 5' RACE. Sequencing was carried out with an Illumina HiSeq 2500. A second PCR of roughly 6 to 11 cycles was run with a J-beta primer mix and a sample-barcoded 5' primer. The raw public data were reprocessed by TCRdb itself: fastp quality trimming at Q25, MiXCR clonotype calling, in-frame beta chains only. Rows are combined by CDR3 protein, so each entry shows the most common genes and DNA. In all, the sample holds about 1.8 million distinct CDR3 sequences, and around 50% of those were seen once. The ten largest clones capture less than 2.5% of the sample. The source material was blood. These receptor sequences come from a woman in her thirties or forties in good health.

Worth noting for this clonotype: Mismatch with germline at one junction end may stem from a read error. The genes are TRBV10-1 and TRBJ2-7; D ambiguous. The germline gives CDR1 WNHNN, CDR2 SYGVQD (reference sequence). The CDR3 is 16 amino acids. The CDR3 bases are TGCGCCAGTAGTGAGTCGAGGCAGAGGCCCGACTACGAGCAGTACTTC. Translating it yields CASSESRQRPDYEQYF.

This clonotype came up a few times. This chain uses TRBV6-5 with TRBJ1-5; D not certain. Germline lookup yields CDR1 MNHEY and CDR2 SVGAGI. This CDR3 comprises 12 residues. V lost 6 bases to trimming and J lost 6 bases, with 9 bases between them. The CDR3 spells CASRLPGQPQHF. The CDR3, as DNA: TGTGCCAGCAGACTTCCCGGTCAGCCCCAGCATTTT.

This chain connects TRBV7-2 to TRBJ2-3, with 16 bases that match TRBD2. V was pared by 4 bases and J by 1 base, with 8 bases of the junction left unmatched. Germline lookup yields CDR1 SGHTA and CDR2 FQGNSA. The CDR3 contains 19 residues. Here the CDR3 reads CASSSPGTSGGGGTDTQYF. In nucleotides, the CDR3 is TGTGCCAGCAGCTCACCCGGGACTAGCGGGGGGGGAGGCACAGATACGCAGTATTTT.

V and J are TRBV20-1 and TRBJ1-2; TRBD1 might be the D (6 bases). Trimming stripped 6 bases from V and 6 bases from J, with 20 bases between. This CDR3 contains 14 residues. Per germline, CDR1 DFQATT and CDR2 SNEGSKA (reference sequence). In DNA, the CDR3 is TGCAGTGCCGCTAATCTTCAGGGGCCCGATGGCTACACCTTC. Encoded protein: CSAANLQGPDGYTF.

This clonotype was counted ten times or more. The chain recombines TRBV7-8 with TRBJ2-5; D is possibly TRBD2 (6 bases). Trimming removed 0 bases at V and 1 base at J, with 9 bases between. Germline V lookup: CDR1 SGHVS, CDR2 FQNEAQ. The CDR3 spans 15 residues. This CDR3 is CASSLAGTSQETQYF. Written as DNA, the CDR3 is TGTGCCAGCAGCTTAGCCGGGACTTCCCAAGAGACCCAGTACTTC.

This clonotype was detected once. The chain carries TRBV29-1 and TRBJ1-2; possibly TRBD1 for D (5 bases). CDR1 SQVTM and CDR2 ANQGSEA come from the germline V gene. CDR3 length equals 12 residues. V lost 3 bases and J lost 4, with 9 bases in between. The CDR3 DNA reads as TGCAGCGTTGATTTGGGGGTCTATGGCTACACCTTC. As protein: CSVDLGVYGYTF. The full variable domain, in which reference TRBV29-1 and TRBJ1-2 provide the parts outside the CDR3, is SAVISQKPSRDICQRGTSLTIQCQVDSQVTMMFWYRQQPGQSLTLIATANQGSEATYESGFVIDKFPISRPNLTFSTLTVSNMSPEDSSIYLCSVDLGVYGYTFGSGTRLTVV.

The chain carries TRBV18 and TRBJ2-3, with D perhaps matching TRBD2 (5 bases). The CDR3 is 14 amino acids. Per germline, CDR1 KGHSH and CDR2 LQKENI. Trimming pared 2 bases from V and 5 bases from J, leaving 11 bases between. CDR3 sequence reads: CASSPIRAGDTQYF. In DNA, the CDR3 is TGTGCCAGCTCACCAATTAGGGCGGGAGATACGCAGTATTTT.

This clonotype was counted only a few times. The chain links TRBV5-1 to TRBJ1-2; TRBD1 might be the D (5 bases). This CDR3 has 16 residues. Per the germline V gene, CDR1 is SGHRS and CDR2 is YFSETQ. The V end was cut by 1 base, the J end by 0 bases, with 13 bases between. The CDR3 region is CASSLFRQNTNYGYTF. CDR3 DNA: TGCGCCAGCAGCTTGTTCCGACAGAATACTAACTATGGCTACACCTTC.

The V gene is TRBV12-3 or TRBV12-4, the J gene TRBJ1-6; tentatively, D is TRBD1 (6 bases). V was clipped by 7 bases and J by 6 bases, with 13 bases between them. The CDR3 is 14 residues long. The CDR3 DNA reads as TGTGCCAGCATTATTGACAGGAGTAATTCACCCCTCCACTTT. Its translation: CASIIDRSNSPLHF.

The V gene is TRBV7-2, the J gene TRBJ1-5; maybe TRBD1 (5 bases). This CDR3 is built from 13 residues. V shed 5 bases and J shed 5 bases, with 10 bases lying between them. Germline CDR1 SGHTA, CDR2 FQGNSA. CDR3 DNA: TGTGCCAGCAGCACTGGGGGATATCAGCCCCAGCATTTT. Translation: CASSTGGYQPQHF. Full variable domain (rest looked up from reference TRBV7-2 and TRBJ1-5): GAGVSQSPSNKVTEKGKDVELRCDPISGHTALYWYRQSLGQGLEFLIYFQGNSAPDKSGLPSDRFSAERTGGSVSTLTIQRTQQEDSAVYLCASSTGGYQPQHFGDGTRLSIL.

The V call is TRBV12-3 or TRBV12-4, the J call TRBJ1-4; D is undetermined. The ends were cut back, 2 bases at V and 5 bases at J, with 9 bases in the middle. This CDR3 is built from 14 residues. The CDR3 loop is CASSLRAVNEKLFF. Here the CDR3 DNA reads TGTGCCAGCAGTTTACGGGCAGTCAATGAAAAACTGTTTTTT.

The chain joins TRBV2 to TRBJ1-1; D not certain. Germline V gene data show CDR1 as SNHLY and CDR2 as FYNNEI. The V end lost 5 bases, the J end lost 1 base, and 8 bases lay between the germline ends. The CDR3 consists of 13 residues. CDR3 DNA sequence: TGTGCCAGCAGTAGACGGAAGAACACTGAAGCTTTCTTT. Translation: CASSRRKNTEAFF.

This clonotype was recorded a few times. The CDR3: CSARDRGDRYYEQYF. The CDR3 coding sequence is TGCAGTGCTAGAGATCGGGGGGACAGATACTACGAGCAGTACTTC. The rearrangement uses TRBV20-1 and TRBJ2-7; TRBD1 or TRBD2 may be the D gene (7 bases each). The ends were cut back, 0 bases at V and 3 bases at J, with 15 bases in the middle. Germline V CDR1 and CDR2: DFQATT, SNEGSKA (reference sequence). The length of the CDR3 is 15 residues.

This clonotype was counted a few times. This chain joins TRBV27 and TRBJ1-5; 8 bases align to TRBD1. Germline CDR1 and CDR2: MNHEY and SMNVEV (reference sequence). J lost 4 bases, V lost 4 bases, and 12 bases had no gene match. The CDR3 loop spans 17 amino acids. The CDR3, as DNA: TGTGCCAGCAGTTCGGGACAGGCCCGGGGTCCTAATCAGCCCCAGCATTTT. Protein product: CASSSGQARGPNQPQHF.

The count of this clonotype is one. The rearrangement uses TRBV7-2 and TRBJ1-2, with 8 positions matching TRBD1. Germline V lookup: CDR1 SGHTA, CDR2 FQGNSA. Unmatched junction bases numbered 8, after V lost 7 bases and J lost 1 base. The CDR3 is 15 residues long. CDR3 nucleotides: TGTGCCAGCAACCCCGGGACAGGACTTAACTATGGCTACACCTTC. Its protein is CASNPGTGLNYGYTF.

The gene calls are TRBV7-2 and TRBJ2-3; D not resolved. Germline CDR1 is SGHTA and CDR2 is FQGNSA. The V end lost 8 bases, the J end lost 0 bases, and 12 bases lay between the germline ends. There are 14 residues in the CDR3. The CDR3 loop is CASSSILSTDTQYF. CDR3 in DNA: TGTGCCAGCTCCTCGATTCTAAGCACAGATACGCAGTATTTT.

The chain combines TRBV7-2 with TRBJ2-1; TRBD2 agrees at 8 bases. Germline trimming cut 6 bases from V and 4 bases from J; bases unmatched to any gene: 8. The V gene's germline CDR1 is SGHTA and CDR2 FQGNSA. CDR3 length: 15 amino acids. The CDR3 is CASRTTSGKYNEQFF. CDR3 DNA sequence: TGTGCCAGCAGGACTACTAGCGGCAAATACAATGAGCAGTTCTTC.

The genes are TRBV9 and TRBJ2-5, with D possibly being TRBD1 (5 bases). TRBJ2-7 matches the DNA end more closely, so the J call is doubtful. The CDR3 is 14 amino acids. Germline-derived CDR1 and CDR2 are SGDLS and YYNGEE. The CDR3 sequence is CASSVEAGQDEQYF. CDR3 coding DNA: TGTGCCAGCAGCGTAGAGGCAGGGCAGGACGAGCAGTACTTC.

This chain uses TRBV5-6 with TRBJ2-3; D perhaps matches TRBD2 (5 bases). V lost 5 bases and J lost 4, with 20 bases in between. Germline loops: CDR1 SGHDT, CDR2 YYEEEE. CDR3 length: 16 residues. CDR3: CASSLLGEGSADTQYF. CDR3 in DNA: TGTGCCAGCAGTTTACTCGGGGAAGGGTCTGCAGATACGCAGTATTTT.

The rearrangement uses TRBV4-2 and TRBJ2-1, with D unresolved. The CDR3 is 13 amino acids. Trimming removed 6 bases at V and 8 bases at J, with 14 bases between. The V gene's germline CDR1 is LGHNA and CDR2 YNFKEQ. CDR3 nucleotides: TGTGCCAGCAGTCCTGACATGAGCTATGAGCAGTTCTTC. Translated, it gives CASSPDMSYEQFF.

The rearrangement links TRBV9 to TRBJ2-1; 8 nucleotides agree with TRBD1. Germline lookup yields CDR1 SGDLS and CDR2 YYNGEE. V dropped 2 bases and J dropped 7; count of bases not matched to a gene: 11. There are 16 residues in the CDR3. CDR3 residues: CASSVSGQGARNEQFF. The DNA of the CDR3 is TGTGCCAGCAGCGTTAGTGGTCAGGGGGCGCGGAATGAGCAGTTCTTC.

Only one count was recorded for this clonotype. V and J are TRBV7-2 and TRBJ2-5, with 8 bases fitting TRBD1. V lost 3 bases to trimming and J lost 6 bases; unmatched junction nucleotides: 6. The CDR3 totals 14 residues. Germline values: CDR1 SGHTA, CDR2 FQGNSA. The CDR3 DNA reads TGTGCCAGCAGCTTCGACGGACAGGGCCAGACCCAGTACTTC. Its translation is CASSFDGQGQTQYF. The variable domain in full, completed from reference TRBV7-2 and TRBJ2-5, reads GAGVSQSPSNKVTEKGKDVELRCDPISGHTALYWYRQSLGQGLEFLIYFQGNSAPDKSGLPSDRFSAERTGGSVSTLTIQRTQQEDSAVYLCASSFDGQGQTQYFGPGTRLLVL.

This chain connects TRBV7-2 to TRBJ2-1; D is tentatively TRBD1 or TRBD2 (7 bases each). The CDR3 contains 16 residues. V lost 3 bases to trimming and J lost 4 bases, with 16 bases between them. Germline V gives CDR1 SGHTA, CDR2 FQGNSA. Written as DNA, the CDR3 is TGTGCCAGCAGCTTGGTAGGGCAGGGGGGGTACAATGAGCAGTTCTTC. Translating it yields CASSLVGQGGYNEQFF.

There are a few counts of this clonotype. CDR3 in DNA: TGTGCCAGCAGTTTAACCCGACAGGTTTTTGGATATGGCTACACCTTC. Translating gives CASSLTRQVFGYGYTF. V and J are TRBV27 and TRBJ1-2; TRBD1 might be the D (6 bases). V was clipped by 2 bases and J by 5 bases, with 18 bases between them. The CDR3 sequence is 16 residues long. Looked up from germline, CDR1 is MNHEY and CDR2 is SMNVEV (reference sequence).

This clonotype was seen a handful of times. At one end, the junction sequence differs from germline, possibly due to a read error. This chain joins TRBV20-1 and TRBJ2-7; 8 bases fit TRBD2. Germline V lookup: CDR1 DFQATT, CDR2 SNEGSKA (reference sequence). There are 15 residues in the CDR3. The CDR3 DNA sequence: TGCAGCGCTATCCCCCGGGGGGGCGCCTCCTACGAGCAGTACTTC. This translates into CSAIPRGGASYEQYF.

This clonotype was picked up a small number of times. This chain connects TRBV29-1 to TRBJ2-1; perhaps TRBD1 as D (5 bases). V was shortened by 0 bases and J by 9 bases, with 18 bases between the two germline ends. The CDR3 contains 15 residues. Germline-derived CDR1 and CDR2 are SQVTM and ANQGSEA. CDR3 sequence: CSVEDRQGGAREQFF. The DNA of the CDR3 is TGCAGCGTTGAAGATAGGCAGGGTGGGGCGCGTGAGCAGTTCTTC.

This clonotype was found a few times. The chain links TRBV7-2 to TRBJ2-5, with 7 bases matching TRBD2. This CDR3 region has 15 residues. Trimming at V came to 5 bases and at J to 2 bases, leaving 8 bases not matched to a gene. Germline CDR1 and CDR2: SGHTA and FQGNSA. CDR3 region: CASSGRGGLQETQYF. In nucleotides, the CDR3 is TGTGCCAGCAGCGGCCGCGGGGGATTACAAGAGACCCAGTACTTC.

CDR3 residues: CSVLTGPGNSPLHF. The CDR3 region has the DNA TGCAGTGTCCTGACAGGGCCAGGGAATTCACCCCTCCACTTT. The chain links TRBV20-1 to TRBJ1-6; 7 bases are a match to TRBD1. Germline V gene data show CDR1 as DFQATT and CDR2 as SNEGSKA (reference sequence). With V trimmed by 7 bases and J by 7 bases, 10 bases remained unmatched. The CDR3 is 14 residues long.

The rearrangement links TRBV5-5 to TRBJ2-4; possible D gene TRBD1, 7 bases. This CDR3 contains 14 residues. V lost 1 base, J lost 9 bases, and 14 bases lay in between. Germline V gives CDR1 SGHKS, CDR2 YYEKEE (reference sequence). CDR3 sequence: CASSLMQGGSIQYF. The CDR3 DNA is TGTGCCAGCAGCTTGATGCAGGGGGGAAGCATTCAGTACTTC.

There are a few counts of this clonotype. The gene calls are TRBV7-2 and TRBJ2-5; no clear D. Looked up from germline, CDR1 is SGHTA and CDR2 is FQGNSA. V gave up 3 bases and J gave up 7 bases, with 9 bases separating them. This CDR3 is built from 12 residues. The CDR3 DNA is TGTGCCAGCAGCTTCGGTAGTGTGACCCAGTACTTC. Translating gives CASSFGSVTQYF.

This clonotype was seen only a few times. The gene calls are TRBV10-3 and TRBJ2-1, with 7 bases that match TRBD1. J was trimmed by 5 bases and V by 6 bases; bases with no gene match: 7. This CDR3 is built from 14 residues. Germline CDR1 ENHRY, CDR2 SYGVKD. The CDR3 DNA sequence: TGTGCCATCAGGGCCGGGACAGATAACAATGAGCAGTTCTTC. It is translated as CAIRAGTDNNEQFF.

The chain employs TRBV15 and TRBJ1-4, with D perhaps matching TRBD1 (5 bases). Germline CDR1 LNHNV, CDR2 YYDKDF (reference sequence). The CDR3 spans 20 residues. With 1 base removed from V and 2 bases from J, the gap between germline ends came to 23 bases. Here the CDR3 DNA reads TGTGCCACCAGCAGAGTTGGGCGGCAGGGAAGGATGCAGACTAATGAAAAACTGTTTTTT. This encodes CATSRVGRQGRMQTNEKLFF.